These 3 T cell receptor beta chains came from one sample sequenced in a study of human thymus T cells. Repertoires were generated with immunoSEQ multiplex PCR, while TCRdb's copy carries only in-frame clones and drops some. The sample holds 65,000 to 90,000 clones, over 85% seen once. Corrective heart surgery yielded resections, and these provided the thymus tissue. Sample: thymus tissue. These receptors came from a girl less than two years old with a congenital heart defect but otherwise immunologically healthy.

The sample holds one count of this clone. The V gene is TRBV4-3, the J gene TRBJ2-3; tentatively, D is TRBD1 or TRBD2 (5 bases each). With 5 bases removed from V and 6 bases from J, the gap between germline ends came to 18 bases. This CDR3 spans 15 amino acids. CDR1 LGHNA and CDR2 YSLEER come from the germline V gene. The CDR3 DNA follows: TGCGCCAGCAGCTACCGGGACCAATCCGGGGATACGCAGTATTTT. This codes for CASSYRDQSGDTQYF.

The genes are TRBV6-1 and TRBJ2-7; D might be TRBD1 or TRBD2, each matching 5 bases. Germline CDR1 is MNHNS and CDR2 is SASEGT. This CDR3 has 15 amino acids. V lost 7 bases to trimming and J lost 7 bases, with 23 bases between them. CDR3 DNA: TGTGCCAGCATTGGGGGTACAGCCCTATTGGTGGAGCAGTACTTC. The encoded protein is CASIGGTALLVEQYF.

The chain couples TRBV7-2 to TRBJ2-1; the match to TRBD1 covers 11 bases. V lost 5 bases, J lost 8 bases, and 8 bases stayed unmatched. The CDR3 sequence is 15 residues long. The V gene's germline CDR1 is SGHTA and CDR2 FQGNSA. The CDR3 protein is CASSARTGGKHEQFF. CDR3 nucleotide sequence: TGTGCCAGCAGCGCTCGGACAGGGGGCAAACATGAGCAGTTCTTC.